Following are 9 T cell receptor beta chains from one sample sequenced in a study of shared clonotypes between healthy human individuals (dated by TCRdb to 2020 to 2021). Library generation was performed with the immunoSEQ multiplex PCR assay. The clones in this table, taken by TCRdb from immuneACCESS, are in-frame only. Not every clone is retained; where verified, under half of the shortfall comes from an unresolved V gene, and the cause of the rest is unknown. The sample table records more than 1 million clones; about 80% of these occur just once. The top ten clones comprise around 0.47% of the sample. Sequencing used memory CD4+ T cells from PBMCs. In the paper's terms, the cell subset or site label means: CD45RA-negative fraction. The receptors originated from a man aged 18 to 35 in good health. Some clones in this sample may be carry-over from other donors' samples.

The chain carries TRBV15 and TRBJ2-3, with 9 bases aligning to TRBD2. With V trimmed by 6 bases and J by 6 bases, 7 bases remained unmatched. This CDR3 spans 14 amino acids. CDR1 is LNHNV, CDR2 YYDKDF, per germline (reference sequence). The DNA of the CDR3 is TGTGCCACCAGGCGGCGGGAGGGCCACGATACGCAGTATTTT. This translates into CATRRREGHDTQYF. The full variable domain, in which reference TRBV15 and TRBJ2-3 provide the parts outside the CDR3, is DAMVIQNPRYQVTQFGKPVTLSCSQTLNHNVMYWYQQKSSQAPKLLFHYYDKDFNNEADTPDNFQSRRPNTSFCFLDIRSPGLGDTAMYLCATRRREGHDTQYFGPGTRLTVL.

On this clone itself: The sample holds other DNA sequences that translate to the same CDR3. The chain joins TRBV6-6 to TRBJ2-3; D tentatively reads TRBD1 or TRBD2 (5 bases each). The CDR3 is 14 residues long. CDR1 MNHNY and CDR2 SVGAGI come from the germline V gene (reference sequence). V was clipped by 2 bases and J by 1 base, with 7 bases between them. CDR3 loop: CASSYGGRTDTQYF. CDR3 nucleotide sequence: TGTGCCAGCAGTTACGGGGGTCGCACAGATACGCAGTATTTT.

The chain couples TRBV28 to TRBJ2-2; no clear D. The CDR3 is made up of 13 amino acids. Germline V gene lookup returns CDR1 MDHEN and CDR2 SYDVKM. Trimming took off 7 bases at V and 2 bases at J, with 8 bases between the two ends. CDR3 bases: TGTGCCAGCATTGGACCTAACACCGGGGAGCTGTTTTTT. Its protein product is CASIGPNTGELFF.

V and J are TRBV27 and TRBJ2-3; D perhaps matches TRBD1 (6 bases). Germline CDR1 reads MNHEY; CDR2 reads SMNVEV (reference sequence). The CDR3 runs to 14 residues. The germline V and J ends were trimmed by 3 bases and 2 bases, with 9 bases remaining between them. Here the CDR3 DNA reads TGTGCCAGCAGTTTCGACAGGAACACAGATACGCAGTATTTT. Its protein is CASSFDRNTDTQYF.

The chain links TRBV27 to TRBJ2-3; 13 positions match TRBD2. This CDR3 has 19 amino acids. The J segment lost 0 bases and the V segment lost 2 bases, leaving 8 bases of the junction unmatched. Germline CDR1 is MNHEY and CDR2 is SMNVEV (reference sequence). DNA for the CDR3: TGTGCCAGCAGTTTACGCTGGACTAGCGGGGGCTATAGCACAGATACGCAGTATTTT. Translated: CASSLRWTSGGYSTDTQYF.

CDR3 sequence reads: CASRVQGPTGELFF. CDR3 nucleotide sequence: TGTGCCAGCAGGGTACAGGGACCTACCGGGGAGCTGTTTTTT. This chain connects TRBV2 to TRBJ2-2, with D maybe TRBD1 (6 bases). The ends were cut back, 6 bases at V and 5 bases at J, with 13 bases in the middle. Germline V lookup: CDR1 SNHLY, CDR2 FYNNEI. The CDR3 consists of 14 residues.

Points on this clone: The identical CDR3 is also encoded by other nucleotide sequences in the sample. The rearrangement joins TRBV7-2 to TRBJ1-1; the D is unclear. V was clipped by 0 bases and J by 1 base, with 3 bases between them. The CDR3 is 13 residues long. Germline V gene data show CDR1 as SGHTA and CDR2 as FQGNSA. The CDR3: CASSLAENTEAFF. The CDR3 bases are TGTGCCAGCAGCTTAGCCGAGAACACTGAAGCTTTCTTT.

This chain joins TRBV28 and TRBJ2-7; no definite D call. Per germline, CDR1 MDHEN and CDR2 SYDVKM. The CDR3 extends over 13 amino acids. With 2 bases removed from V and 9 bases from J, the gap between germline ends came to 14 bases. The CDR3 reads CASSLRPMNWQYF. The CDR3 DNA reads TGTGCCAGCAGTTTACGGCCAATGAACTGGCAGTACTTC.

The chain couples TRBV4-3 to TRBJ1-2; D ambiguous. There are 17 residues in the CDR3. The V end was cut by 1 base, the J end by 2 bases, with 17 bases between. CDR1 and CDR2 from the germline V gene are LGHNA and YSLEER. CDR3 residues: CASSQATSAVLNYGYTF. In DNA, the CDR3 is TGCGCCAGCAGCCAAGCAACTTCGGCCGTTTTAAACTATGGCTACACCTTC.